Listed here are 6 T cell receptor beta chains from one sample, sequenced in a study of T cell changes during pregnancy in multiple sclerosis. TCRdb's table, derived via immunoSEQ multiplex PCR, lists solely in-frame clones and lacks some. The sample includes 60,000 or so clones, nearly 90% seen only once; the top ten take 2.5% to 3%. The sequencing used peripheral blood, collected in the first trimester of pregnancy. The receptors derive from a female donor with multiple sclerosis, enrolled in a pregnancy study.

The V gene is TRBV11-2, the J gene TRBJ2-3, with 9 nucleotides matching TRBD2. The V segment lost 1 base and the J segment 4 bases; nucleotides outside the gene matches: 3. The CDR3 is 15 amino acids. The germline V gene encodes CDR1 SGHAT and CDR2 FQNNGV. The CDR3 reads CASSLVAGAPDTQYF. CDR3 nucleotides: TGTGCCAGCAGCTTAGTAGCGGGAGCCCCAGATACGCAGTATTTT.

This chain joins TRBV6-5 and TRBJ1-5; 8 bases match TRBD1. This CDR3 contains 15 residues. Germline CDR1 MNHEY, CDR2 SVGAGI. V shed 6 bases, J shed 4 bases, and the junction held 8 bases outside the gene matches. The CDR3 spells CASREDRDRNQPQHF. The DNA for the CDR3 is TGTGCCAGCAGAGAGGACAGGGATCGGAATCAGCCCCAGCATTTT.

This clone was seen a single time. The V gene is TRBV19, the J gene TRBJ1-1; a weak D match, TRBD1 (5 bases). Germline values: CDR1 LNHDA, CDR2 SQIVND (reference sequence). The CDR3 runs to 14 residues. With 6 bases removed from V and 0 bases from J, the gap between germline ends came to 11 bases. The CDR3 here is CASSSRALNTEAFF. The DNA for the CDR3 is TGTGCCAGTAGCTCCAGGGCGCTGAACACTGAAGCTTTCTTT.

The J gene is TRBJ1-1, the V gene TRBV7-2; the D gene is possibly TRBD1 (5 bases). The CDR3 contains 13 residues. Trimming left V 5 bases short and J 7 bases short, with 14 bases between. Germline CDR1 SGHTA, CDR2 FQGNSA. The CDR3 protein is CASSARVDGEAFF. Here the CDR3 DNA reads TGTGCCAGCAGCGCCAGGGTAGACGGTGAAGCTTTCTTT.

The chain carries TRBV7-9 and TRBJ1-1; 8 bases are shared with TRBD1. V lost 4 bases and J lost 1; bases outside the gene matches: 5. Germline loops: CDR1 SEHNR, CDR2 FQNEAQ (reference sequence). The CDR3 extends over 15 amino acids. CDR3 amino acids: CASSSRGRGNTEAFF. CDR3 in DNA: TGTGCCAGCAGCTCCAGGGGGCGGGGGAACACTGAAGCTTTCTTT.

This clone was found once. The genes are TRBV19 and TRBJ1-2, with a possible D match to TRBD1 (6 bases). V shed 3 bases and J shed 2 bases, with 10 bases lying between them. Germline CDR1 and CDR2: LNHDA and SQIVND (reference sequence). This CDR3 has 14 residues. The CDR3 protein is CASSIAGVNYGYTF. CDR3 nucleotide sequence: TGTGCCAGTAGTATTGCAGGGGTGAACTATGGCTACACCTTC.